This T cell receptor beta chain comes out of a study of T-cell memory formation after mild COVID-19. Study-level findings and limits: Day 15 to 85 contracting clones showed balanced CD4/CD8; day 15 to 37 expanders favored CD4+. Cross-reactive memory seemingly joined, as some responding clones were found in pre-infection memory.

Between the trimmed V and J ends, which lost 1 base and 8 bases, there was a span of 15 bases. The V gene's germline CDR1 is SGHRS and CDR2 YFSETQ. CDR3 length equals 15 residues. As concerns this clonotype: No antigen is known for it.

TCRdb fed the 5' RACE reads into MiXCR, producing one record per CDR3 protein. Among more than 450,000 distinct CDR3 sequences listed, roughly 18% were seen once. The source is an adult woman who had mild COVID-19 (a few samples of this study predate the infection). Cell type and time point are not known. The chain uses TRBV5-1 and TRBJ1-4, with no clear D. The sample consisted of PBMCs or a T cell subset sorted from them (not recorded which). The CDR3: CASSLSGERREKLFF. In nucleotides, the CDR3 is TGCGCCAGCAGCTTGTCTGGCGAAAGGAGGGAAAAACTGTTTTTT.